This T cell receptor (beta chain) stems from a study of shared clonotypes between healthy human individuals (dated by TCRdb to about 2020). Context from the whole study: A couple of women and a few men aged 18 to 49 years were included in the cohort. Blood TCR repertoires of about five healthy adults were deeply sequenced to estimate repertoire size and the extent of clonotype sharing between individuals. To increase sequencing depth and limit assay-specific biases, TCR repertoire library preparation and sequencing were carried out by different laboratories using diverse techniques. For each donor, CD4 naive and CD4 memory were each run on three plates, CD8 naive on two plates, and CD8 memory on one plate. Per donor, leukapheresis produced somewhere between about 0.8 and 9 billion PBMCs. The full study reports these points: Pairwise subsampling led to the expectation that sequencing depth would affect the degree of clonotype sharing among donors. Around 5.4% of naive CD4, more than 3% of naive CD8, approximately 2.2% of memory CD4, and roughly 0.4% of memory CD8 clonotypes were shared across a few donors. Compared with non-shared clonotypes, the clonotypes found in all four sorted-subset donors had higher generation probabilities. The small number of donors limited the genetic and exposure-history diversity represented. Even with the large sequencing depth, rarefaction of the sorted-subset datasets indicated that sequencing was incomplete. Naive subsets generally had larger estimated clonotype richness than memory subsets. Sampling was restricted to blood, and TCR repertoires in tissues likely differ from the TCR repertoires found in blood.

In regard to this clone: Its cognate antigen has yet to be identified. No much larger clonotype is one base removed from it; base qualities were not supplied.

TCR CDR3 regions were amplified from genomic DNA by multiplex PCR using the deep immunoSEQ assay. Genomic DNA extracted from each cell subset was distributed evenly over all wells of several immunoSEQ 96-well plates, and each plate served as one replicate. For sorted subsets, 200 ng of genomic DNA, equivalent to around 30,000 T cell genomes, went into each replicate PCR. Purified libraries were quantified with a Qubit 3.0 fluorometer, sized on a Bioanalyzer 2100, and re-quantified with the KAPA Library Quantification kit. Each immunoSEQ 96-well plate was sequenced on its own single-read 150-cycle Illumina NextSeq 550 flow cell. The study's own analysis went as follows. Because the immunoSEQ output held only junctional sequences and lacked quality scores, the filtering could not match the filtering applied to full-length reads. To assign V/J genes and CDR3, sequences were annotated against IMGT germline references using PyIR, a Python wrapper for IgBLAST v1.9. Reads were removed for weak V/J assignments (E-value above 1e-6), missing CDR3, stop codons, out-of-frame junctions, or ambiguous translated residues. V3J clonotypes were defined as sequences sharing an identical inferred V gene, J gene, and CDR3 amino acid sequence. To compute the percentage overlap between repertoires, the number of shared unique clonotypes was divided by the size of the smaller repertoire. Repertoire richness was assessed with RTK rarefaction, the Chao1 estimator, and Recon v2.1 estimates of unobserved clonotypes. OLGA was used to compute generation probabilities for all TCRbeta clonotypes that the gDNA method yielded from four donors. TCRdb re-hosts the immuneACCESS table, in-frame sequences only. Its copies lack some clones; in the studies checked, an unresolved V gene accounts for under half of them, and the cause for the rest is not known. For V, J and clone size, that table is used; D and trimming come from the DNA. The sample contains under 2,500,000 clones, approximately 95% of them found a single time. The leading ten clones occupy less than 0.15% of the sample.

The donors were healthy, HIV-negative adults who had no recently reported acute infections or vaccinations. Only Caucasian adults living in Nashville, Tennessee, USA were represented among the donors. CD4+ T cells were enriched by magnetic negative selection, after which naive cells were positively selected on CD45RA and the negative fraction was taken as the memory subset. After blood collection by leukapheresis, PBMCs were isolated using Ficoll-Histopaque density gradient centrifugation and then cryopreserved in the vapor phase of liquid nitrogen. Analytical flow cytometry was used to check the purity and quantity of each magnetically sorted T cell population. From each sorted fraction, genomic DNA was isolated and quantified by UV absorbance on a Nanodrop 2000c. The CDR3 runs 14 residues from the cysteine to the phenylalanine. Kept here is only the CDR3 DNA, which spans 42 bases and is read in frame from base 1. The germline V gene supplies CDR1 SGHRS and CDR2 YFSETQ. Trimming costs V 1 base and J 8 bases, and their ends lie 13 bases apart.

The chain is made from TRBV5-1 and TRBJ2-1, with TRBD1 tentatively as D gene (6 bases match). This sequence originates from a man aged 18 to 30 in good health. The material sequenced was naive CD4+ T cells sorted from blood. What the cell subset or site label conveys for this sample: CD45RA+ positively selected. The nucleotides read TGCGCCAGCAGCTTGAGGCAGGGGTGGGATGAGCAGTTCTTC. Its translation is CASSLRQGWDEQFF.